Below are 19 T cell receptor beta chains sequenced from a single sample in a study of brain T cells in children with intractable seizures (dated by TCRdb to the early 2020s). Libraries were made using the immunoSEQ multiplex PCR assay. The immuneACCESS repertoire file appears here via TCRdb, limited to in-frame rearrangements. These files lack a portion of the clones; in checked studies, under half of the deficit traces to unresolved V genes, and the cause of the others is not known. The sample includes tens of thousands of clones, with 90% to 96% observed a single time. The ten biggest clones cover more than 0.3% of the sample. Read against the paper, the sample's time point label means: resected brain tissue, or blood drawn just prior to surgery. The input for sequencing was peripheral blood, taken at surgery. The receptors originated from a boy younger than two with focal cortical dysplasia and intractable seizures.

This clone was picked up a small number of times. The chain couples TRBV20-1 to TRBJ2-7, with D possibly being TRBD2 (6 bases). Deletions cut 5 bases from V and 7 bases from J, with 12 bases between. Germline V gives CDR1 DFQATT, CDR2 SNEGSKA (reference sequence). This CDR3 has 11 amino acids. The CDR3 loop reads CSAGDLREQYF. The CDR3 nucleotides are TGCAGTGCTGGGGACTTGCGGGAGCAGTACTTC.

This clone has a single count. V is TRBV19 and J is TRBJ2-3, with 7 bases fitting TRBD1. The CDR3 contains 15 residues. Germline V gene data show CDR1 as LNHDA and CDR2 as SQIVND (reference sequence). The V and J ends lost 3 bases and 4 bases, in that order; junction bases with no gene match: 7. In DNA, the CDR3 is TGTGCCAGTAGTATCGACAGGGCCCTCCCAGATACGCAGTATTTT. Encoded protein: CASSIDRALPDTQYF.

The V call is TRBV3-1 (or the pseudogene TRBV3-2), the J call TRBJ2-3, with TRBD2 identical over 12 bases. Germline V lookup: CDR1 LGHDT, CDR2 YNNKEL (reference sequence). V lost 1 base, J lost 4 bases, and 3 bases stayed unmatched. The CDR3 is 16 residues long. The CDR3, as DNA: TGTGCCAGCAGCCAAGCGGGACTAGCGGGCCCAGATACGCAGTATTTT. Its protein is CASSQAGLAGPDTQYF.

The chain carries TRBV9 and TRBJ2-7, with TRBD1 matching 8 bases. V was pared by 1 base and J by 6 bases, with 9 bases of the junction left unmatched. CDR1 SGDLS and CDR2 YYNGEE come from the germline V gene. The length of the CDR3 is 15 residues. This CDR3 is CASSVQDREDGEQYF. CDR3 sequence (DNA): TGTGCCAGCAGCGTACAGGACAGGGAGGACGGCGAGCAGTACTTC.

This chain links TRBV20-1 with TRBJ2-4; D gene uncertain. Germline CDR1 and CDR2: DFQATT and SNEGSKA (reference sequence). The CDR3 has 11 amino acids. V was trimmed by 6 bases and J by 2 bases, leaving 5 bases between them. The CDR3 spells CSAGTKNIQYF. The CDR3 region has the DNA TGCAGTGCCGGAACCAAAAACATTCAGTACTTC.

Worth noting for this clone: The same CDR3 is also encoded by other DNA sequences in this sample. This sequence joins TRBV9 and TRBJ2-3; D gene unclear. V lost 0 bases and J 4 bases, leaving 6 bases between the germline ends. Germline CDR1 reads SGDLS; CDR2 reads YYNGEE. The CDR3 extends over 13 amino acids. The CDR3 sequence: CASSVDASDTQYF. Written as DNA, the CDR3 is TGTGCCAGCAGCGTAGACGCTTCAGATACGCAGTATTTT.

The genes are TRBV2 and TRBJ2-4; TRBD2 matches at 11 bases. J was trimmed by 0 bases and V by 2 bases; bases with no gene match: 6. The germline CDR1 and CDR2 sequences are SNHLY and FYNNEI. This CDR3 contains 18 residues. As DNA, the CDR3 is TGTGCCAGCAGTGAATTACTGGGGACTAGCGGAGCCAAAAACATTCAGTACTTC. It is translated as CASSELLGTSGAKNIQYF.

The rearrangement uses TRBV3-1 (or the pseudogene TRBV3-2) and TRBJ2-4; D is uncertain. Trimming cost V 3 bases and J 6 bases, with 6 bases left between them. CDR1 and CDR2 from the germline V gene are LGHDT and YNNKEL (reference sequence). The CDR3 length is 12 residues. The CDR3 spells CASSQWGNIQYF. DNA for the CDR3: TGTGCCAGCAGCCAGTGGGGAAACATTCAGTACTTC.

This chain connects TRBV4-1 to TRBJ2-5, with 8 nucleotides matching TRBD2. Germline lookup yields CDR1 MGHRA and CDR2 YSYEKL. CDR3 length: 15 amino acids. The junction had 4 bases not matched to a gene; V was cut back by 2 bases and J by 2 bases. CDR3 DNA sequence: TGCGCCAGCAGCCAACTTAGACTAGCGCAAGAGACCCAGTACTTC. Its protein is CASSQLRLAQETQYF.

This clone was detected a few times. V is TRBV27 and J is TRBJ1-5; weak D call: TRBD1 (6 bases). Germline CDR1 reads MNHEY; CDR2 reads SMNVEV (reference sequence). The CDR3 length is 18 residues. The V end was cut by 6 bases, the J end by 1 base, with 22 bases between. CDR3 sequence: CASSLSWYRTGSNQPQHF. The CDR3 DNA sequence: TGTGCCAGCAGCCTCTCATGGTACCGTACAGGGAGCAATCAGCCCCAGCATTTT.

The chain joins TRBV4-3 to TRBJ1-2; possible D gene TRBD1, 6 bases. Germline assignment: CDR1 LGHNA and CDR2 YSLEER. CDR3 size: 14 residues. Trimming stripped 1 base from V and 5 bases from J, with 11 bases between. The CDR3 loop reads CASSQVRGRYGYTF. CDR3 bases: TGCGCCAGCAGCCAAGTCAGGGGTAGATATGGCTACACCTTC.

The chain combines TRBV21-1 with TRBJ2-7; TRBD1 is taken as the D call from the table, unchecked against the DNA. TRBV21-1 is designated a pseudogene. CDR3 length: 18 amino acids. The CDR3 nucleotides read TGTGCCAGCAGCAAAGTCGAACATCCCAGGGGGAGAACCTACGAGCAGTACTTC. Protein sequence: CASSKVEHPRGRTYEQYF.

J is TRBJ2-1 and V is TRBV6-1; weak D call: TRBD1 (6 bases). Trimming shortened V by 2 bases and J by 9 bases, and 14 bases separated the two germline ends. CDR3 size: 14 residues. Germline V gene data show CDR1 as MNHNS and CDR2 as SASEGT. The chain's CDR3 is CASSERGYWREQFF. As DNA, the CDR3 is TGTGCCAGCAGTGAAAGGGGGTATTGGCGTGAGCAGTTCTTC.

The chain combines TRBV12-5 with TRBJ2-3, with D possibly being TRBD1 (5 bases). Trimming removed 3 bases at V and 1 base at J, with 5 bases between. There are 13 residues in the CDR3. Germline V gene sequence: CDR1 LGHNT, CDR2 FRNRAP. The CDR3: CASGLQGTDTQYF. In DNA form, the CDR3 reads TGTGCTAGTGGTTTACAGGGCACAGATACGCAGTATTTT.

The V gene is TRBV7-8, the J gene TRBJ1-1; possible D gene TRBD1, 6 bases. The V and J ends lost 2 bases and 1 base respectively, with 17 bases between them. CDR1 and CDR2 from the germline V gene are SGHVS and FQNEAQ. This CDR3 comprises 17 residues. CDR3 sequence: CASSLSPGGQGNTEAFF. The CDR3 nucleotides read TGTGCCAGCAGCTTAAGCCCGGGGGGGCAAGGGAACACTGAAGCTTTCTTT.

The CDR3 sequence: CASSRTGTGGSSPLHF. The CDR3 nucleotides are TGTGCCAGCAGCCGGACCGGGACAGGGGGGAGTTCACCCCTCCACTTT. The chain recombines TRBV28 with TRBJ1-6; the match to TRBD1 covers 11 bases. Germline trimming cut 6 bases from V and 9 bases from J; bases unmatched to any gene: 10. CDR1 and CDR2 from the germline V gene are MDHEN and SYDVKM. CDR3 length: 16 residues.

The chain links TRBV28 to TRBJ1-2, with unresolved D. CDR1 and CDR2 (germline): MDHEN, SYDVKM. CDR3 length: 13 amino acids. V lost 5 bases, J lost 4 bases, and 11 bases lay in between. The CDR3 nucleotides are TGTGCCAGCAGTCCACCATCCACCTATGGCTACACCTTC. As protein: CASSPPSTYGYTF.

The chain has TRBV7-9 and TRBJ2-2; a weak D match, TRBD2 (5 bases). CDR3 length equals 13 residues. V lost 3 bases to trimming and J lost 8 bases, with 10 bases between them. In germline, CDR1 is SEHNR, CDR2 FQNEAQ (reference sequence). The CDR3 is CASSFGIGGELFF. CDR3 in DNA: TGTGCCAGCAGCTTCGGGATAGGGGGGGAGCTGTTTTTT. The full variable domain, with the rest looked up from reference TRBV7-9 and TRBJ2-2, is DTGVSQNPRHKITKRGQNVTFRCDPISEHNRLYWYRQTLGQGPEFLTYFQNEAQLEKSRLLSDRFSAERPKGSFSTLEIQRTEQGDSAMYLCASSFGIGGELFFGEGSRLTVL.

The gene calls are TRBV7-2 and TRBJ2-1; 9 nucleotides agree with TRBD2. CDR1 SGHTA and CDR2 FQGNSA come from the germline V gene. Unmatched junction bases numbered 17, after V lost 4 bases and J lost 4 bases. The length of the CDR3 is 19 residues. The CDR3 DNA follows: TGTGCCAGCAGCTCACGGTGGGCCCTTAGGACTAGCGCATACAATGAGCAGTTCTTC. This encodes CASSSRWALRTSAYNEQFF.